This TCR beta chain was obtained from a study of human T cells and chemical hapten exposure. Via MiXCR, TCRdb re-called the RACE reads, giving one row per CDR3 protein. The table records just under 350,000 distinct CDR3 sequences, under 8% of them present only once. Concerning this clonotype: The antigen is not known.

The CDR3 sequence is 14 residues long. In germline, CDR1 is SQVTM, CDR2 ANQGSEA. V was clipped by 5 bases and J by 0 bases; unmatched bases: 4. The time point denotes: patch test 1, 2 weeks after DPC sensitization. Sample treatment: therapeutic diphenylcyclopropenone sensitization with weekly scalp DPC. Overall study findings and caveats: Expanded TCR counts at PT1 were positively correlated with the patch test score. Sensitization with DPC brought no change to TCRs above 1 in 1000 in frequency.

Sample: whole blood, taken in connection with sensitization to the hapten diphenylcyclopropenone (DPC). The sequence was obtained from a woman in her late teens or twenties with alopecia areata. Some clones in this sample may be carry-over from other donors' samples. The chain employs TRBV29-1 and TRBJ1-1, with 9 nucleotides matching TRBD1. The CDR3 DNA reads TGCAGCGTTAAGAGGGACAGGGTGAACACTGAAGCTTTCTTT. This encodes CSVKRDRVNTEAFF.